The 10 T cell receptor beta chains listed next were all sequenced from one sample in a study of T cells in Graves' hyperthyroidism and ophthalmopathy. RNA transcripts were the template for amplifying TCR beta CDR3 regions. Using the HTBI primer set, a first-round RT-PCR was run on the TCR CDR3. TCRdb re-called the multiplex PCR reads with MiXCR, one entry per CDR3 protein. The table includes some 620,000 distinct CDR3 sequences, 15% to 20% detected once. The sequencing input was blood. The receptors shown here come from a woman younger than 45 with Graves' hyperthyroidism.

CDR3 coding DNA: TGTGCCAGCAGCCAAGCTCAGGGATGGGATGAGCAGTTCTTC. It codes for CASSQAQGWDEQFF. The rearrangement uses TRBV14 and TRBJ2-1, with a possible D match to TRBD1 (5 bases). From germline, CDR1 is SGHDN and CDR2 FVKESK. The CDR3 is made up of 14 amino acids. V gave up 1 base and J gave up 8 bases, with 12 bases separating them.

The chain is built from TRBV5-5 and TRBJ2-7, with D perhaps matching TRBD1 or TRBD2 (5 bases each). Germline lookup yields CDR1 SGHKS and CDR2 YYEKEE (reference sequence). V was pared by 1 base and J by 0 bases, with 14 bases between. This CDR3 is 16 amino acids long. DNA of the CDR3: TGTGCCAGCAGCTTGCGGGGCGGGCAAGCCTCCTACGAGCAGTACTTC. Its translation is CASSLRGGQASYEQYF.

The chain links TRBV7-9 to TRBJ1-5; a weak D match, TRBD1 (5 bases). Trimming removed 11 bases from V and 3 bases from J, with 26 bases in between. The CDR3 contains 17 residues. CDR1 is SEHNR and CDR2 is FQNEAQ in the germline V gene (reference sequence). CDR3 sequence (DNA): TGTGCCGGTAAAGGGCCGCCAAGGGGAGGGGACAATCAGCCCCAGCATTTT. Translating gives CAGKGPPRGGDNQPQHF.

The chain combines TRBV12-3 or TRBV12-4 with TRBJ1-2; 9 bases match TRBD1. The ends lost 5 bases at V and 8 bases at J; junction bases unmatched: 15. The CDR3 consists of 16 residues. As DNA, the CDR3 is TGTGCCAGCAGTAAAACCGGGACAGGGCGGAACACGGGCTACACCTTC. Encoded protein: CASSKTGTGRNTGYTF.

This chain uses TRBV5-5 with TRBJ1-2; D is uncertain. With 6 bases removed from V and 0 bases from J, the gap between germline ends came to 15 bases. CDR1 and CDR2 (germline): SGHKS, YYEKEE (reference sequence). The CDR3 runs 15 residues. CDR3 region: CASTVGGKTNYGYTF. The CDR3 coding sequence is TGTGCCAGCACCGTGGGCGGGAAAACTAACTATGGCTACACCTTC.

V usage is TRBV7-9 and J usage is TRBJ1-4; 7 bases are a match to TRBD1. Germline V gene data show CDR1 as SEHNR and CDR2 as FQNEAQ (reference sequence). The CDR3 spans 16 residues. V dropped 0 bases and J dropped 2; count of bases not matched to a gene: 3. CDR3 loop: CASSLALRGTNEKLFF. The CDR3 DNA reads TGTGCCAGCAGCTTAGCGCTCAGGGGGACTAATGAAAAACTGTTTTTT. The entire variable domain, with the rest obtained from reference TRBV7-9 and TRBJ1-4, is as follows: DTGVSQNPRHKITKRGQNVTFRCDPISEHNRLYWYRQTLGQGPEFLTYFQNEAQLEKSRLLSDRFSAERPKGSFSTLEIQRTEQGDSAMYLCASSLALRGTNEKLFFGSGTQLSVL.

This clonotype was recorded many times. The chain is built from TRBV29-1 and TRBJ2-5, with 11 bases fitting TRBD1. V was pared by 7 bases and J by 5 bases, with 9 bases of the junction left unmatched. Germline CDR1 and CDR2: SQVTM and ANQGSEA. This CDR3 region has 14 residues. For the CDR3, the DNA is TGCAGCGCCTCCTGGACAGGGGGCGGCGAGACCCAGTACTTC. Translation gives CSASWTGGGETQYF.

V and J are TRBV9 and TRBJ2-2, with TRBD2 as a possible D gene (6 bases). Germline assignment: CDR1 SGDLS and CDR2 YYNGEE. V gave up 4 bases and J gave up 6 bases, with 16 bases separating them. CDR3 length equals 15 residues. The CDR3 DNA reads TGTGCCAGCAGCTTCCGGGACTCGGGGGCCGGGGAGCTGTTTTTT. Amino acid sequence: CASSFRDSGAGELFF.

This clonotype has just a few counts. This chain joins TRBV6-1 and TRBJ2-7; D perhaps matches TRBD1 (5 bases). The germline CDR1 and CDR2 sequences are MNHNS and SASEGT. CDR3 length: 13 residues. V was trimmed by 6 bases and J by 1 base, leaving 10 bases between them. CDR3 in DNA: TGTGCCAGCAGAAAAGCAGGGTCCTACGAGCAGTACTTC. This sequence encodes CASRKAGSYEQYF.

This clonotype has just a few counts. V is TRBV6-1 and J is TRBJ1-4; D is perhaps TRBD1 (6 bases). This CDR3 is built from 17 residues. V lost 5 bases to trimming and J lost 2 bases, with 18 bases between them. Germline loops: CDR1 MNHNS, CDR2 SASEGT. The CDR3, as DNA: TGTGCCAGCAGTTATGGGGCGGGGGGCCAGACTAATGAAAAACTGTTTTTT. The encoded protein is CASSYGAGGQTNEKLFF.